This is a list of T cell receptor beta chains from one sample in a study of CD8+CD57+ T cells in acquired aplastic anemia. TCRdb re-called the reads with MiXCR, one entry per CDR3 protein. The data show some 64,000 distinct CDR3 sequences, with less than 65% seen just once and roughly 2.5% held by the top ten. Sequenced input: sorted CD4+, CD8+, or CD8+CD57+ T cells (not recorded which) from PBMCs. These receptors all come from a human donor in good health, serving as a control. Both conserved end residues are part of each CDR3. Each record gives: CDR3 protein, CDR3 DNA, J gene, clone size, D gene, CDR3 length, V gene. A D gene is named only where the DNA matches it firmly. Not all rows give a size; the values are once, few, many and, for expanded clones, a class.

CVPFRVAIFLCANYGYTF	TGTGTCCCTTTTAGAGTGGCTATATTCTTATGTGCTAACTATGGCTACACCTTC	TRBJ1-2	-	-	18	TRBV10-3
CACSEHGWNTEALF	TGTGCCTGCAGTGAGCATGGTTGGAACACTGAAGCTCTCTTT	TRBJ1-1	-	-	14	TRBV25-1
CASSQGAVNTEAFF	TGCGCCAGCAGCCAAGGTGCGGTTAACACTGAAGCTTTCTTT	TRBJ1-1	many	-	14	TRBV4-1
CATSRDRYSYEQYF	TGTGCCACCAGCAGAGATCGGTATTCCTACGAGCAGTACTTC	TRBJ2-7	-	-	14	TRBV15
CASSLDGTRTWDEQFF	TGCGCCAGCAGCTTGGATGGGACACGGACCTGGGATGAGCAGTTCTTC	TRBJ2-1	many	-	16	TRBV5-1
CASRWEEGYTF	TGTGCCAGCAGGTGGGAGGAAGGCTACACCTTC	TRBJ1-2	many	-	11	TRBV4-2
CASSLEDRGLGDTRYF	TGCGCCAGCAGCTTGGAGGACAGGGGACTTGGAGATACGCGGTATTTT	TRBJ2-3	-	TRBD1	16	TRBV5-1
CASSFQQNTEAFF	TGTGCCAGCAGCTTTCAACAGAACACTGAAGCTTTCTTT	TRBJ1-1	many	-	13	TRBV5-4
CAISESGMRRVYEQYF	TGTGCCATCAGTGAGTCTGGTATGCGCAGGGTCTACGAGCAGTACTTC	TRBJ2-7	once	-	16	TRBV10-3
CASSSRDTSYNEQFF	TGTGCCAGTAGTTCCCGGGACACCTCCTACAATGAGCAGTTCTTC	TRBJ2-1	many	-	15	TRBV19
CATSDSGTSYEQYF	TGTGCCACCAGTGATTCCGGGACCTCCTACGAGCAGTACTTC	TRBJ2-7	few	-	14	TRBV24-1
CASSQVSPRYGYTF	TGTGCCAGCAGCCAAGTATCCCCTCGCTATGGCTACACCTTC	TRBJ1-2	-	-	14	TRBV3-1
CASSLSAPRTSGSGAYEQYF	TGTGCCAGCAGTTTATCGGCCCCTCGGACTAGCGGGAGTGGGGCATACGAGCAGTACTTC	TRBJ2-7	many	TRBD2	20	TRBV28
CASSLQAHNSPLHF	TGTGCCAGTAGTTTGCAGGCCCATAATTCACCCCTCCACTTT	TRBJ1-6	medium-sized	-	14	TRBV19
CASSPTVLSEQYF	TGTGCCAGCAGCCCGACGGTACTCTCCGAGCAGTACTTC	TRBJ2-7	-	-	13	TRBV7-3
CASSEWGTNEKLFF	TGTGCCAGCAGTGAATGGGGCACTAATGAAAAACTGTTTTTT	TRBJ1-4	-	-	14	TRBV25-1
CASTGLRGLSYEQYF	TGTGCCAGCACCGGGCTACGTGGCTTATCCTACGAGCAGTACTTC	TRBJ2-7	few	-	15	TRBV28
CAISAERGEQYF	TGTGCCATCAGTGCTGAGAGGGGTGAGCAGTACTTC	TRBJ2-7	medium-sized	-	12	TRBV10-3